This T cell receptor beta chain was profiled in a study of blood T cell repertoires in COVID-19. Enrolment of Seattle patients took place during active infection, and they were followed longitudinally. The junction had 9 bases not matched to a gene; V was cut back by 3 bases and J by 2 bases. Germline CDR1 and CDR2: MDHEN and SYDVKM. CDR3 size: 16 residues. This clone showed up just a few times. Using immunoSEQ multiplex PCR, the repertoire was profiled, and TCRdb retains in-frame clones only, with some absent. The profile shows 150,000 to 200,000 clones, 85% to 90% of them singletons. The sequence was collected from a woman between 70 and 85 years old with COVID-19, enrolled during active disease. Specimen: peripheral blood. V gene TRBV28 combines with J gene TRBJ2-7; 8 bases fit TRBD2. In nucleotides, the CDR3 is TGTGCCAGCAGTTTCACCTTAGCGGGATTAACCTACGAGCAGTACTTC. Its translation is CASSFTLAGLTYEQYF.